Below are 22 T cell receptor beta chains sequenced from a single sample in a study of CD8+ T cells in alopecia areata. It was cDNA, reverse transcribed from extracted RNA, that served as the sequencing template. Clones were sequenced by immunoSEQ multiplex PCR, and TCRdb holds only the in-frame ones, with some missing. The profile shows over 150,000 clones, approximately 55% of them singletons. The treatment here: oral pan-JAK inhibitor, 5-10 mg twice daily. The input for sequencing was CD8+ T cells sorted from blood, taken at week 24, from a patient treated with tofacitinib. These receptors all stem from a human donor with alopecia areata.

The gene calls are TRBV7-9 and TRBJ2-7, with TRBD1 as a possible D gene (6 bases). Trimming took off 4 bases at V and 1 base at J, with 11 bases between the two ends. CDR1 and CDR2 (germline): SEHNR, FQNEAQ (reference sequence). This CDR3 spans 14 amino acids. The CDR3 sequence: CASSSQDRSYEQYF. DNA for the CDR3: TGTGCCAGCAGCTCGCAGGACAGATCCTACGAGCAGTACTTC.

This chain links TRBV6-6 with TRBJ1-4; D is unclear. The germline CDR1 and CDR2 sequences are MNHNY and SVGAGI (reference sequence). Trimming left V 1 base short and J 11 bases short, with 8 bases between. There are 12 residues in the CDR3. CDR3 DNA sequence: TGTGCCAGCAGTTACTTCCAGGAGAAACTGTTTTTT. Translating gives CASSYFQEKLFF.

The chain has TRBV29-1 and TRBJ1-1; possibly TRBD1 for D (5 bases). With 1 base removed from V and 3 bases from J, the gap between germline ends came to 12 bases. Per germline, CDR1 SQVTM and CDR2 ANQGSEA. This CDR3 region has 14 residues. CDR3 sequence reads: CSVEVQGTYTEAFF. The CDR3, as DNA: TGCAGCGTTGAAGTTCAGGGCACTTACACTGAAGCTTTCTTT.

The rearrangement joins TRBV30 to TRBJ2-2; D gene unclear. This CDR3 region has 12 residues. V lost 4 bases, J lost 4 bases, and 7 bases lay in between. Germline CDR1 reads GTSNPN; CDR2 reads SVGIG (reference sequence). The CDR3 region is CAWTGFTGELFF. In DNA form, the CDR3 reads TGTGCCTGGACCGGGTTCACCGGGGAGCTGTTTTTT.

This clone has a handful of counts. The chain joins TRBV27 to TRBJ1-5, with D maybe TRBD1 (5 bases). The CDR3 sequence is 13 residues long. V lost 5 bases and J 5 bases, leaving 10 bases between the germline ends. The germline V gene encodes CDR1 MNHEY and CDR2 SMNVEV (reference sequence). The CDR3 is CASSPMGDQPQHF. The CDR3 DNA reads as TGTGCCAGCAGTCCGATGGGGGATCAGCCCCAGCATTTT.

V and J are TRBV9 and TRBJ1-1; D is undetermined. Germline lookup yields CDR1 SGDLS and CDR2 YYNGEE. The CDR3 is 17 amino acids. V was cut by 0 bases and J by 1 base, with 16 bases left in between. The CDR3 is CASSVDRDYGQNTEAFF. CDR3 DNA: TGTGCCAGCAGCGTAGACCGAGACTATGGGCAGAACACTGAAGCTTTCTTT.

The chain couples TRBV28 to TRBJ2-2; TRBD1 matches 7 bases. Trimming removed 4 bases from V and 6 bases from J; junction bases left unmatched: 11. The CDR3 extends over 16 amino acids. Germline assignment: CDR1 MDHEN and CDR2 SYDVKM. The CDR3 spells CASSYRDRVPSGELFF. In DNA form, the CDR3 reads TGTGCCAGCAGTTACCGAGACAGGGTTCCATCCGGGGAGCTGTTTTTT.

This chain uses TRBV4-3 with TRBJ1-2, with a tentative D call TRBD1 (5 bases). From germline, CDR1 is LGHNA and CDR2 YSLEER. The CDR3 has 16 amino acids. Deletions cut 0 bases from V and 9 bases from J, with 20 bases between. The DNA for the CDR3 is TGCGCCAGCAGCCAAGAAGCAAATTGGGGCAGGGAAAGCTACACCTTC. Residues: CASSQEANWGRESYTF.

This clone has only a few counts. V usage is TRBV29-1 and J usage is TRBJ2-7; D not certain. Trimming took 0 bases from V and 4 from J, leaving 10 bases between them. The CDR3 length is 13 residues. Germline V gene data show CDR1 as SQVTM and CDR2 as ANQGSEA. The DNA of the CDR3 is TGCAGCGTTGAAGACAGCACCCGTTACGAGCAGTACTTC. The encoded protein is CSVEDSTRYEQYF.

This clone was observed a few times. In DNA, the CDR3 is TGTGCCACCAGCAGAGATCGTACAGCAGAGCAGTACTTC. Its translation is CATSRDRTAEQYF. The chain carries TRBV15 and TRBJ2-7; D remains unclear. Per germline, CDR1 LNHNV and CDR2 YYDKDF (reference sequence). The CDR3 is 13 residues long. Trimming removed 0 bases from V and 7 bases from J, with 10 bases in between.

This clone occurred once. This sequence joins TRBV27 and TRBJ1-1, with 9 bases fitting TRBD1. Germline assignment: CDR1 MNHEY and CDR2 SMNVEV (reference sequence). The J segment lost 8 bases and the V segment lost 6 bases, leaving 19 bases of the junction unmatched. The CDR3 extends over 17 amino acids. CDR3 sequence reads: CASSSYNPDRGLPEAFF. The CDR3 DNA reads TGTGCCAGCAGCTCATATAACCCGGACAGGGGTCTTCCCGAAGCTTTCTTT.

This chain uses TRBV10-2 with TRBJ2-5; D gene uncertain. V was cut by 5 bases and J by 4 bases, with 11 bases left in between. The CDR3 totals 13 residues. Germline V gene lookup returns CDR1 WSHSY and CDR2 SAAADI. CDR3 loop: CASSPEPRETQYF. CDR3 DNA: TGCGCCAGCAGTCCTGAACCTAGAGAGACCCAGTACTTC.

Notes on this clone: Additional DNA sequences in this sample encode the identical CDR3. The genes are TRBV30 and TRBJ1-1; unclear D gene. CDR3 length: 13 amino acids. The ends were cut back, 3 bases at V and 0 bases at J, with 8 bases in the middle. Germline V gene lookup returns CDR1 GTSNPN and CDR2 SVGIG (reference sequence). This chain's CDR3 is CAWSPDVNTEAFF. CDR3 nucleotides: TGTGCCTGGAGCCCCGATGTGAACACTGAAGCTTTCTTT.

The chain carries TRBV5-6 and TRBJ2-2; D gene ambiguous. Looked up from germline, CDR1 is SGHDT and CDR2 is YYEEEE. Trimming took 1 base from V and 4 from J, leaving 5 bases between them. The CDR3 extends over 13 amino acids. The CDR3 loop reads CASSLSPTGELFF. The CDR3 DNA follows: TGTGCCAGCAGCTTGTCTCCCACCGGGGAGCTGTTTTTT.

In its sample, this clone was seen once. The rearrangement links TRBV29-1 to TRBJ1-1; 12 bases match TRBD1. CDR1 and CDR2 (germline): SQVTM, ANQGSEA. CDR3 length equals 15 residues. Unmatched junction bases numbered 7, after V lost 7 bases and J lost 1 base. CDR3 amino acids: CSAPGQGAGNTEAFF. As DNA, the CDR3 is TGCAGCGCACCGGGACAGGGGGCTGGGAACACTGAAGCTTTCTTT.

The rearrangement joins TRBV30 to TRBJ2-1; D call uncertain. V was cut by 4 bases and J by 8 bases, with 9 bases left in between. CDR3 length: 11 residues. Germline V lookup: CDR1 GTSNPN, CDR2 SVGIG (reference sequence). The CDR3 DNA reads TGTGCCTGGAAGACTCCTTATGAGCAGTTCTTC. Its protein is CAWKTPYEQFF. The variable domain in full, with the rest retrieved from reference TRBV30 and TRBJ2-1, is SQTIHQWPATLVQPVGSPLSLECTVEGTSNPNLYWYRQAAGRGLQLLFYSVGIGQISSEVPQNLSASRPQDRQFILSSKKLLLSDSGFYLCAWKTPYEQFFGPGTRLTVL.

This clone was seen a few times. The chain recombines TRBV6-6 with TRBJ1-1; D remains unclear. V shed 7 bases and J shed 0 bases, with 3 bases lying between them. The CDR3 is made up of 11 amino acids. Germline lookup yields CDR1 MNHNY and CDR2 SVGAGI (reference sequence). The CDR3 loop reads CASIMNTEAFF. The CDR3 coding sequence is TGTGCCAGCATAATGAACACTGAAGCTTTCTTT.

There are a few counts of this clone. The CDR3 DNA sequence: TGTGCCAGCAGCTTAAAAGGGACAACGGGTGAAAAACTGTTTTTT. Translation: CASSLKGTTGEKLFF. The chain employs TRBV5-4 and TRBJ1-4; possible D gene TRBD1, 6 bases. CDR3 size: 15 residues. Looked up from germline, CDR1 is SGHNT and CDR2 is YYREEE (reference sequence). With 2 bases removed from V and 7 bases from J, the gap between germline ends came to 15 bases.

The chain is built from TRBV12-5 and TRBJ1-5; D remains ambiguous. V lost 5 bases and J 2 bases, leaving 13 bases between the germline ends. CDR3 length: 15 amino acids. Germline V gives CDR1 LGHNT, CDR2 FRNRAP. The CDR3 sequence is CASGLSTDGNQPQHF. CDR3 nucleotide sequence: TGTGCTAGTGGTCTCAGTACGGACGGCAATCAGCCCCAGCATTTT.

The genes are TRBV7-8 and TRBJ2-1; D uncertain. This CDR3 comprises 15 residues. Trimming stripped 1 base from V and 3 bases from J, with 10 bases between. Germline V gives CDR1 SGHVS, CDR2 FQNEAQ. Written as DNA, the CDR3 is TGTGCCAGCAGCTTAGGTACCGGAAGCTACAATGAGCAGTTCTTC. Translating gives CASSLGTGSYNEQFF.

The CDR3 coding sequence is TGTGCCAGTAGTATGGGGAGCGAGCAGTACTTC. Encoded protein: CASSMGSEQYF. This sequence joins TRBV19 and TRBJ2-7; the D gene is possibly TRBD2 (5 bases). CDR1 is LNHDA and CDR2 is SQIVND in the germline V gene (reference sequence). Trimming took off 3 bases at V and 6 bases at J, with 6 bases between the two ends. This CDR3 region has 11 residues.

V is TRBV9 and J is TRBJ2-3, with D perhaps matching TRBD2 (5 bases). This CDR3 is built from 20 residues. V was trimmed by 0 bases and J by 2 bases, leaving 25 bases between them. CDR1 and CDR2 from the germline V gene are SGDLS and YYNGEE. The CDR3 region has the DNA TGTGCCAGCAGCGTAGCTACGGAGGTCGGGCAGACTCTCTCCACAGATACGCAGTATTTT. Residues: CASSVATEVGQTLSTDTQYF.